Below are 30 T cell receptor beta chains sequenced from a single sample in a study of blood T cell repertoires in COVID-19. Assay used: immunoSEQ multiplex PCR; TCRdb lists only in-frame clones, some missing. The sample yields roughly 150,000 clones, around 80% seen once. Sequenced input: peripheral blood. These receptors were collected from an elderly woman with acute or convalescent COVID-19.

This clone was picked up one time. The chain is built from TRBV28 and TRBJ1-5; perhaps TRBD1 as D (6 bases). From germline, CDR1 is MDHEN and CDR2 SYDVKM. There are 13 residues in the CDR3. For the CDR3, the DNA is TGTGTGGTAGGGGGAACGGACGGTCAGCCCCAGCATTTT. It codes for CVVGGTDGQPQHF.

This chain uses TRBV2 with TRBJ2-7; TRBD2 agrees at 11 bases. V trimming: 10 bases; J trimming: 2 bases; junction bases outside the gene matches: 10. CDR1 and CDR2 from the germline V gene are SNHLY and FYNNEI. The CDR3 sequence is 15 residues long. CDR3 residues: CATLTSGAPPYEQYF. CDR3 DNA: TGTGCCACCTTGACTAGCGGGGCCCCTCCCTACGAGCAGTACTTC. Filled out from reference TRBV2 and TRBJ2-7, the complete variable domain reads EPEVTQTPSHQVTQMGQEVILRCVPISNHLYFYWYRQILGQKVEFLVSFYNNEISEKSEIFDDQFSVERPDGSNFTLKIRSTKLEDSAMYFCATLTSGAPPYEQYFGPGTRLTVT.

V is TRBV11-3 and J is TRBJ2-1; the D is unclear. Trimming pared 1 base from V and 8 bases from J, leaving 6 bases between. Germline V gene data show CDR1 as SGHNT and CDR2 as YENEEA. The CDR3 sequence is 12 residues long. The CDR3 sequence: CASSLVSHEQFF. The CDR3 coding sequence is TGTGCCAGCAGCTTAGTGAGTCATGAGCAGTTCTTC.

CDR3 DNA: TGTGCCAGCTCACCACCAAAACTAGCGGGGAACCAAGAGACCCAGTACTTC. Translated, it gives CASSPPKLAGNQETQYF. This chain links TRBV18 with TRBJ2-5, with TRBD2 identical over 10 bases. Germline CDR1 is KGHSH and CDR2 is LQKENI. The CDR3 spans 17 residues. V gave up 0 bases and J gave up 0 bases; unmatched junction bases: 4.

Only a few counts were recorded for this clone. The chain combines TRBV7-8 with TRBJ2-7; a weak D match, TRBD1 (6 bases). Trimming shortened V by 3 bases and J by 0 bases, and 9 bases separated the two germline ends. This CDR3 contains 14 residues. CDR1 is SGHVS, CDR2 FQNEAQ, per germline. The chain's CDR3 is CASSFDRSSYEQYF. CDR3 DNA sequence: TGTGCCAGCAGCTTTGACAGGAGCTCCTACGAGCAGTACTTC.

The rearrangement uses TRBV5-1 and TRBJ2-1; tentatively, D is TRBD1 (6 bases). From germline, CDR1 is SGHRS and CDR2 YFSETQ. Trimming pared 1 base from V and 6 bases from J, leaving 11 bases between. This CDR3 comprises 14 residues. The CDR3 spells CASSLPGTINEQFF. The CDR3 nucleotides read TGCGCCAGCAGCTTGCCAGGGACAATCAATGAGCAGTTCTTC.

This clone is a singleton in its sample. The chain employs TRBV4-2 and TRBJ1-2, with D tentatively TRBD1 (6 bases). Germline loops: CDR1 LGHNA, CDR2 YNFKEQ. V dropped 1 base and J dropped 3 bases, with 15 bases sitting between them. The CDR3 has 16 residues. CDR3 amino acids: CASSQGGQGIDYGYTF. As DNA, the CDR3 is TGTGCCAGCAGCCAAGGCGGGCAGGGGATTGACTATGGCTACACCTTC.

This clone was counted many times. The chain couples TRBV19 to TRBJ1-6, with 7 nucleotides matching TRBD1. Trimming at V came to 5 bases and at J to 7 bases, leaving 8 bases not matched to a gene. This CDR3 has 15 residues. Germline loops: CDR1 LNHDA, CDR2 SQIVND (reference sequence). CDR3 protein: CASSGRKGANSPLHF. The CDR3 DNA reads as TGTGCCAGTAGTGGCCGTAAGGGGGCAAATTCACCCCTCCACTTT.

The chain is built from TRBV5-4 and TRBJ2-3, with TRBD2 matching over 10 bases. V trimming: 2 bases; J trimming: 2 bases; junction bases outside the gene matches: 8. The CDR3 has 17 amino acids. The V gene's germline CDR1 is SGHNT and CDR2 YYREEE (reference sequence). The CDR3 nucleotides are TGTGCCAGCAGCTTCAGGCTAGCGGGGGCCCACACAGATACGCAGTATTTT. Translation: CASSFRLAGAHTDTQYF.

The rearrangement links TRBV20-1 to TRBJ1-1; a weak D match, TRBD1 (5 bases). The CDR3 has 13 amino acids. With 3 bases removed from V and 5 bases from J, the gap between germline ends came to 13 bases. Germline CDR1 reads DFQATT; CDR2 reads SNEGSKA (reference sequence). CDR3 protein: CSASGALSTEAFF. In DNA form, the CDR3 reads TGCAGTGCTAGTGGGGCATTGTCGACTGAAGCTTTCTTT.

The CDR3 is CAAATGGSFGETQYF. The CDR3 DNA reads as TGTGCCGCCGCGACAGGGGGAAGTTTTGGAGAGACCCAGTACTTC. The chain has TRBV19 and TRBJ2-5, with TRBD1 matching over 9 bases. J lost 4 bases, V lost 11 bases, and 14 bases had no gene match. The CDR3 runs to 15 residues. Germline CDR1 and CDR2: LNHDA and SQIVND (reference sequence).

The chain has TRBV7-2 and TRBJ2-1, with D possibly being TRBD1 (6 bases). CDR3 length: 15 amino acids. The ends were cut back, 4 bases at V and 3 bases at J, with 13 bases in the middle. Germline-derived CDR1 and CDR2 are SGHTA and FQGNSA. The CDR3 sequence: CASSSGRTVYNEQFF. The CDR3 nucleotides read TGTGCCAGCAGCTCCGGTAGGACAGTCTACAATGAGCAGTTCTTC.

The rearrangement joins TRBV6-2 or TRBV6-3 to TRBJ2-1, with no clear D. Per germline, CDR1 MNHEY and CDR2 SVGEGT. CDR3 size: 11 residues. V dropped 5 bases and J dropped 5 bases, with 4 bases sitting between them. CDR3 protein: CASSINNEQFF. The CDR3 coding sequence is TGTGCCAGCAGTATTAACAATGAGCAGTTCTTC.

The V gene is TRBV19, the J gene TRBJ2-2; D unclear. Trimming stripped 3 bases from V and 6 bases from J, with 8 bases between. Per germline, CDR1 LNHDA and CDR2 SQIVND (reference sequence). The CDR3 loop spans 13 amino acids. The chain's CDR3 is CASSISGAGELFF. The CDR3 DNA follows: TGTGCCAGTAGTATTTCGGGTGCCGGGGAGCTGTTTTTT.

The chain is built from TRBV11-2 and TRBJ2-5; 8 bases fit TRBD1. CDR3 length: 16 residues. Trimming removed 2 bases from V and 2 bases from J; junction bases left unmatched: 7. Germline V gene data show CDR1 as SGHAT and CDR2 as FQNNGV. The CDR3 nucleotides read TGTGCCAGCAGCTTATTTACAGGGGGGATTCAAGAGACCCAGTACTTC. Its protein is CASSLFTGGIQETQYF.

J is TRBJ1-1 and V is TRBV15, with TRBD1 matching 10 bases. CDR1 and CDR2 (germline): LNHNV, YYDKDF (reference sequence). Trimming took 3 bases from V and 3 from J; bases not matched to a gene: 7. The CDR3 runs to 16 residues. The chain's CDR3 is CATSRGGTGAYTEAFF. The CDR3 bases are TGTGCCACCAGCAGGGGCGGGACAGGGGCCTACACTGAAGCTTTCTTT.

CDR3 sequence (DNA): TGTGCCAGCAGTTCTACAGGGAGGGTGTTGGATGGGGCCAACGTCCTGACTTTC. It codes for CASSSTGRVLDGANVLTF. The chain joins TRBV28 to TRBJ2-6; possibly TRBD2 for D (7 bases). V lost 4 bases to trimming and J lost 3 bases, with 19 bases between them. Germline CDR1 is MDHEN and CDR2 is SYDVKM. The CDR3 sequence is 18 residues long.

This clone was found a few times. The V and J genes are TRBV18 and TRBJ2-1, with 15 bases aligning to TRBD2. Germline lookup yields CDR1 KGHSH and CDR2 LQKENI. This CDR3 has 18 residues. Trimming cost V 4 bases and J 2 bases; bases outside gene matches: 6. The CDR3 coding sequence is TGTGCCAGCTCACTAGGACTAGCGGGGGGGCTACCCTACAATGAGCAGTTCTTC. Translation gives CASSLGLAGGLPYNEQFF.

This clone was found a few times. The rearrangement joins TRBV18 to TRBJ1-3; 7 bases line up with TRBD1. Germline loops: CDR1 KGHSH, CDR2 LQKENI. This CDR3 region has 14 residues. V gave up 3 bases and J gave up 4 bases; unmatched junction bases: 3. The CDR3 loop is CASSPGTVGNTIYF. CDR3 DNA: TGTGCCAGCTCACCCGGGACAGTCGGAAACACCATATATTTT. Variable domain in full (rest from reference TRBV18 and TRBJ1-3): NAGVMQNPRHLVRRRGQEARLRCSPMKGHSHVYWYRQLPEEGLKFMVYLQKENIIDESGMPKERFSAEFPKEGPSILRIQQVVRGDSAAYFCASSPGTVGNTIYFGEGSWLTVV.

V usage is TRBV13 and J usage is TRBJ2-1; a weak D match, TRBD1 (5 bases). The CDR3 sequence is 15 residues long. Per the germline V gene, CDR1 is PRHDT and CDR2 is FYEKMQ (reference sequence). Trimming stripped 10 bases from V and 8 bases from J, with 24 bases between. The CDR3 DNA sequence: TGTGCCACCCGAGTCGGTGGCGGAGCCAGGGATGAGCAGTTCTTC. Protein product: CATRVGGGARDEQFF. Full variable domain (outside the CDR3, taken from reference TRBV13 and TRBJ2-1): AAGVIQSPRHLIKEKRETATLKCYPIPRHDTVYWYQQGPGQDPQFLISFYEKMQSDKGSIPDRFSAQQFSDYHSELNMSSLELGDSALYFCATRVGGGARDEQFFGPGTRLTVL.

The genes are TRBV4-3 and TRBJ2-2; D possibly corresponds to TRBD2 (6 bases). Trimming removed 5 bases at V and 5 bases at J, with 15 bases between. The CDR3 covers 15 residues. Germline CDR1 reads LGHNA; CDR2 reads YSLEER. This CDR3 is CASSVSGVQTGELFF. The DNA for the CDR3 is TGCGCCAGCAGCGTCTCGGGGGTTCAGACCGGGGAGCTGTTTTTT.

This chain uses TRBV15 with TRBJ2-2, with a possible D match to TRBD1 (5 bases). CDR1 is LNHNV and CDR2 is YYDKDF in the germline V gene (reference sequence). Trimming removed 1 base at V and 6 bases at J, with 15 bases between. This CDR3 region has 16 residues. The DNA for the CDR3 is TGTGCCACCAGCAGAGCTTGGCAGGGCCAACCCGGGGAGCTGTTTTTT. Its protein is CATSRAWQGQPGELFF. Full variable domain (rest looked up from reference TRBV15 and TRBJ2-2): DAMVIQNPRYQVTQFGKPVTLSCSQTLNHNVMYWYQQKSSQAPKLLFHYYDKDFNNEADTPDNFQSRRPNTSFCFLDIRSPGLGDTAMYLCATSRAWQGQPGELFFGEGSRLTVL.

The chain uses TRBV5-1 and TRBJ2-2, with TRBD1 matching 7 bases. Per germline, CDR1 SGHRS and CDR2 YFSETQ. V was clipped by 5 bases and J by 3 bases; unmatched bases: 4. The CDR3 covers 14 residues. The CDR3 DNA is TGCGCCAGCAGTAGAACAGGGGACACCGGGGAGCTGTTTTTT. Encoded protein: CASSRTGDTGELFF.

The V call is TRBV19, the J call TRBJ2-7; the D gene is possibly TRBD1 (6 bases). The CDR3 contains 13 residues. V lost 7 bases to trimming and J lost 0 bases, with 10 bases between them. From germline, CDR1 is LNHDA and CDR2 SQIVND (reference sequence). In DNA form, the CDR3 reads TGTGCCAGTAACCCGACAGGCTCCTACGAGCAGTACTTC. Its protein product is CASNPTGSYEQYF. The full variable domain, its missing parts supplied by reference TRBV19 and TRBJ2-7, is DGGITQSPKYLFRKEGQNVTLSCEQNLNHDAMYWYRQDPGQGLRLIYYSQIVNDFQKGDIAEGYSVSREKKESFPLTVTSAQKNPTAFYLCASNPTGSYEQYFGPGTRLTVT.

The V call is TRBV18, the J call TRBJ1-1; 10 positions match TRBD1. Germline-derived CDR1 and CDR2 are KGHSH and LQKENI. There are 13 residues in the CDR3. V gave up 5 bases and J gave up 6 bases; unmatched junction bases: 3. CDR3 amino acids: CASSGDRGAEAFF. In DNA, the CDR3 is TGTGCCAGCTCAGGGGACAGGGGCGCTGAAGCTTTCTTT.

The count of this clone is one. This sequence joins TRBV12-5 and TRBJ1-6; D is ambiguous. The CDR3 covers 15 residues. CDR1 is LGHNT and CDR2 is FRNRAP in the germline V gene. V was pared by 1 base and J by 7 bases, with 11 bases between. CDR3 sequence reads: CASGLDPEWNSPLHF. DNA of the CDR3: TGTGCTAGTGGTTTGGATCCCGAGTGGAATTCACCCCTCCACTTT. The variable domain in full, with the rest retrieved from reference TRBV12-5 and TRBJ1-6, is DARVTQTPRHKVTEMGQEVTMRCQPILGHNTVFWYRQTMMQGLELLAYFRNRAPLDDSGMPKDRFSAEMPDATLATLKIQPSEPRDSAVYFCASGLDPEWNSPLHFGNGTRLTVT.

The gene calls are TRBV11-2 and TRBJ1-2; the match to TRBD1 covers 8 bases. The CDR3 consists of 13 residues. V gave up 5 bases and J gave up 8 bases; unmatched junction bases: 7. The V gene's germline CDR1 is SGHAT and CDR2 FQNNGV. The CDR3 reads CASSHQGARGYTF. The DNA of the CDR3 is TGTGCCAGCAGCCACCAGGGGGCGCGCGGCTACACCTTC.

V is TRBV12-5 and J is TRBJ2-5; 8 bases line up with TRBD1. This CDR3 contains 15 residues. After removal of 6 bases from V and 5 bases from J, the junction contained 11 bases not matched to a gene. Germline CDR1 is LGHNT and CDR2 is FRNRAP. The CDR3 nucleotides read TGTGCTAGTGGCCCTGGGAACACAGGGGGGGAGACCCAGTACTTC. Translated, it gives CASGPGNTGGETQYF. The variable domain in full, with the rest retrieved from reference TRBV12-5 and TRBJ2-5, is DARVTQTPRHKVTEMGQEVTMRCQPILGHNTVFWYRQTMMQGLELLAYFRNRAPLDDSGMPKDRFSAEMPDATLATLKIQPSEPRDSAVYFCASGPGNTGGETQYFGPGTRLLVL.

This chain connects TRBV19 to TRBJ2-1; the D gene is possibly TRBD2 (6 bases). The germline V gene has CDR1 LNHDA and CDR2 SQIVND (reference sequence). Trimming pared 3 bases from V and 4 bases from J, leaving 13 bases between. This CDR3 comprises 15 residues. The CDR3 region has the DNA TGTGCCAGTAGTATGGAGGGACCCTCTTACAATGAGCAGTTCTTC. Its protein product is CASSMEGPSYNEQFF. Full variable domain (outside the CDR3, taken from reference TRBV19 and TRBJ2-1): DGGITQSPKYLFRKEGQNVTLSCEQNLNHDAMYWYRQDPGQGLRLIYYSQIVNDFQKGDIAEGYSVSREKKESFPLTVTSAQKNPTAFYLCASSMEGPSYNEQFFGPGTRLTVL.

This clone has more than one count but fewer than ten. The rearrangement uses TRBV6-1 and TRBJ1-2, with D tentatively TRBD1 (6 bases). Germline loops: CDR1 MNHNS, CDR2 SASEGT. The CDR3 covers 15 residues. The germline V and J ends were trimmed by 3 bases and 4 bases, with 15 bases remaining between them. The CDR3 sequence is CASSEGFWGPYGYTF. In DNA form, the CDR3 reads TGTGCCAGCAGTGAGGGGTTCTGGGGGCCCTATGGCTACACCTTC.